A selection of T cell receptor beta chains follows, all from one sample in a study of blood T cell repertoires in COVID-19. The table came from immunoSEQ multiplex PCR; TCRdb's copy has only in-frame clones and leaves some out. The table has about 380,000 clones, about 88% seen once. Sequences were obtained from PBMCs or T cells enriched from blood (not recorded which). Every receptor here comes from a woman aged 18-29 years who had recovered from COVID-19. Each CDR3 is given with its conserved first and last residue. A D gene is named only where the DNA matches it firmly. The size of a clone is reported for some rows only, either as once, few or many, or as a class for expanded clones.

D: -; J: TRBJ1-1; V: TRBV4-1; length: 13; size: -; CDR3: CASSQVQGDEAFF; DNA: TGCGCCAGCAGCCAAGTGCAGGGCGATGAAGCTTTCTTT
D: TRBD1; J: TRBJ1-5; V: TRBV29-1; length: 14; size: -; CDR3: CSVAQGATNQPQHF; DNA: TGCAGCGTTGCCCAGGGGGCTACCAATCAGCCCCAGCATTTT
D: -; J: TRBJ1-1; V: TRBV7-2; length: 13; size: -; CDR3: CASSSRTDTEAFF; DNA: TGTGCCAGCAGCTCACGGACAGACACTGAAGCTTTCTTT
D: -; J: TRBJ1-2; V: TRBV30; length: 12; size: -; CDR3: CAWRGGNYGYTF; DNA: TGTGCCTGGAGGGGGGGGAACTATGGCTACACCTTC
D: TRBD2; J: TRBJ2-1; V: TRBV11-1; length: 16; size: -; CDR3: CASSLGASGGIDEQFF; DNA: TGTGCCAGCAGCTTAGGAGCTAGCGGGGGGATCGATGAGCAGTTCTTC
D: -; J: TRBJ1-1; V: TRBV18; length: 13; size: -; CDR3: CASSPRGGEGAFF; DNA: TGTGCCAGCTCACCAAGGGGGGGGGAAGGAGCTTTCTTT
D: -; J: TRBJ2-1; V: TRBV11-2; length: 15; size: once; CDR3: CASSWGGGAADEQFF; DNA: TGTGCCAGCAGCTGGGGTGGAGGGGCCGCTGATGAGCAGTTCTTC
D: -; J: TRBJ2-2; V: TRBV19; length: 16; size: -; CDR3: CASTFNAGNIPGELFF; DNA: TGTGCCAGTACCTTTAACGCAGGGAATATCCCCGGGGAGCTGTTTTTT
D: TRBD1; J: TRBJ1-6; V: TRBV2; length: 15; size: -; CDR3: CASSPTTGGNSPLHF; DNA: TGTGCCAGCAGTCCAACGACAGGGGGAAATTCACCCCTCCACTTT
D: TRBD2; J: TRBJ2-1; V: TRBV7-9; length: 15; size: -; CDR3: CASSWGLAGMDEQFF; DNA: TGTGCCAGCAGCTGGGGACTAGCGGGGATGGATGAGCAGTTCTTC
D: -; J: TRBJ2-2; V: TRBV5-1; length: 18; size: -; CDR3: CASSSLGGGVWNTGELFF; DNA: TGCGCCAGCAGCAGCCTCGGTGGAGGGGTGTGGAACACCGGGGAGCTGTTTTTT
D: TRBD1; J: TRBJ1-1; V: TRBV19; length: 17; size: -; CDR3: CASSTQQGSTMNTEAFF; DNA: TGTGCCAGTAGTACTCAACAGGGGTCAACTATGAACACTGAAGCTTTCTTT
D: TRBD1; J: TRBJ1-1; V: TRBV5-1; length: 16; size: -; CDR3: CASSLIPTGEDTEAFF; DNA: TGCGCCAGCAGCCTAATACCGACAGGGGAAGACACTGAAGCTTTCTTT
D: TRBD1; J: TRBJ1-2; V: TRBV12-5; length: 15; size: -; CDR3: CASGLARQGFNGYTF; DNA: TGTGCTAGTGGTTTGGCAAGACAGGGATTTAATGGCTACACCTTC
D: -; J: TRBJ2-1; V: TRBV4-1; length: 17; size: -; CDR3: CASSQDRPGASYNEQFF; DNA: TGCGCCAGCAGCCAAGATCGGCCAGGGGCTTCCTACAATGAGCAGTTCTTC